These 2 T cell receptor beta chains originate from one sample sequenced in a study of cytotoxic CD8 clonotypes in ibrutinib-treated CLL. Libraries were prepared by immunoSEQ multiplex PCR; TCRdb keeps only in-frame clonotypes and omits some of them. The sample has 55,000 to 60,000 clones; roughly 54% are singletons. Sequencing was performed on PBMCs, taken at disease progression, from a patient treated with ibrutinib. Receptors originate from a human donor with chronic lymphocytic leukemia.

This clone was found a few times. V and J are TRBV14 and TRBJ2-3; a weak D match, TRBD2 (5 bases). This CDR3 has 13 amino acids. V lost 8 bases and J 4 bases, leaving 13 bases between the germline ends. CDR1 SGHDN and CDR2 FVKESK come from the germline V gene. CDR3 sequence (DNA): TGTGCCAGCCGCCGGATGGGAGCAGATACGCAGTATTTT. This translates into CASRRMGADTQYF.

This clone turned up a few times. V gene TRBV6-5 combines with J gene TRBJ1-5; tentatively, D is TRBD1 (5 bases). The CDR3 totals 15 residues. The ends were cut back, 0 bases at V and 6 bases at J, with 12 bases in the middle. Germline loops: CDR1 MNHEY, CDR2 SVGAGI. In nucleotides, the CDR3 is TGTGCCAGCAGTTACTCAGGGGCTGGTGGTCAGCCCCAGCATTTT. This sequence encodes CASSYSGAGGQPQHF.